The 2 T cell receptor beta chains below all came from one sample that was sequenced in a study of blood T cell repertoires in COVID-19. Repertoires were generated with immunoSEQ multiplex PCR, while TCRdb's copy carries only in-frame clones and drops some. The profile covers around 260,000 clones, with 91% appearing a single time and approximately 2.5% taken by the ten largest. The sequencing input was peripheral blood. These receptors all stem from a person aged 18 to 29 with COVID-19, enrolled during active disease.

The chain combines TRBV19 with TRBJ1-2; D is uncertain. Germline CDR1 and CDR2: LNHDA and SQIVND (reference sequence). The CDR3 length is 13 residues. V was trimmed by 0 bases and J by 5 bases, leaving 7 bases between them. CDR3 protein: CASSIEAGYGYTF. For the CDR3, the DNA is TGTGCCAGTAGTATAGAGGCGGGGTATGGCTACACCTTC.

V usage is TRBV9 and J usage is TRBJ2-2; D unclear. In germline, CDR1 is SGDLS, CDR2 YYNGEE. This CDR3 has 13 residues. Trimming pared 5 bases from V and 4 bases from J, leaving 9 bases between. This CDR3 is CASRAEVTGELFF. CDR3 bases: TGTGCCAGCAGGGCAGAGGTCACCGGGGAGCTGTTTTTT.